The TCR beta chain described here comes from a study of blood T cell repertoires in COVID-19. Study context: Italy, Spain and the United States were the sources of the convalescent and acute COVID-19 samples. Sources were T cells, B-cell-depleted T cells, or PBMCs; the material itself was cDNA or gDNA.

Germline V CDR1 and CDR2: ENHRY, SYGVKD. CDR3 size: 17 residues. V shed 8 bases and J 6 bases; nucleotides not matched to a gene: 15. In the original workflow: Reference gene primer amplification gave estimated nucleated cell counts. Produced via immunoSEQ multiplex PCR; TCRdb's table is partial and in-frame only. D and trimming were read from the DNA, whereas the V and J calls and clone size are those reported in that table. The sample holds some 250,000 clones, approximately 81% seen once. This sequence originates from a woman aged 55-75 years with active or convalescent COVID-19. Sequences were obtained from peripheral blood. The chain has TRBV10-3 and TRBJ2-1; 11 bases are shared with TRBD2. CDR3 bases: TGTGCCATCGGGCTAGCGGGGGGCCCTCTCGGGGCCAATGAGCAGTTCTTC. As protein: CAIGLAGGPLGANEQFF.